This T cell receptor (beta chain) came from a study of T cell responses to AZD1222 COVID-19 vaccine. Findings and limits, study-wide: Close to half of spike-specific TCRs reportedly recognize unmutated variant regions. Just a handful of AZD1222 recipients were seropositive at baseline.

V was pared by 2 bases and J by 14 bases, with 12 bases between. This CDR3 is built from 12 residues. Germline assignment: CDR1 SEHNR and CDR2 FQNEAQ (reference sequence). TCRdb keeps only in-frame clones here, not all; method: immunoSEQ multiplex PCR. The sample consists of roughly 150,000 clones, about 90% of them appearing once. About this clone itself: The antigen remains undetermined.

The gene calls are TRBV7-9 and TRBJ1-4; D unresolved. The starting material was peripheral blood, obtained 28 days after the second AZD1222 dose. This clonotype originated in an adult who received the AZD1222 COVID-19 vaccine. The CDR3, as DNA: TGTGCCAGCAGCTTACAGGTGGAGGTGCTGTTTTTT. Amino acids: CASSLQVEVLFF. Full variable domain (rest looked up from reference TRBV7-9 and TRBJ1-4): DTGVSQNPRHKITKRGQNVTFRCDPISEHNRLYWYRQTLGQGPEFLTYFQNEAQLEKSRLLSDRFSAERPKGSFSTLEIQRTEQGDSAMYLCASSLQVEVLFFGSGTQLSVL.